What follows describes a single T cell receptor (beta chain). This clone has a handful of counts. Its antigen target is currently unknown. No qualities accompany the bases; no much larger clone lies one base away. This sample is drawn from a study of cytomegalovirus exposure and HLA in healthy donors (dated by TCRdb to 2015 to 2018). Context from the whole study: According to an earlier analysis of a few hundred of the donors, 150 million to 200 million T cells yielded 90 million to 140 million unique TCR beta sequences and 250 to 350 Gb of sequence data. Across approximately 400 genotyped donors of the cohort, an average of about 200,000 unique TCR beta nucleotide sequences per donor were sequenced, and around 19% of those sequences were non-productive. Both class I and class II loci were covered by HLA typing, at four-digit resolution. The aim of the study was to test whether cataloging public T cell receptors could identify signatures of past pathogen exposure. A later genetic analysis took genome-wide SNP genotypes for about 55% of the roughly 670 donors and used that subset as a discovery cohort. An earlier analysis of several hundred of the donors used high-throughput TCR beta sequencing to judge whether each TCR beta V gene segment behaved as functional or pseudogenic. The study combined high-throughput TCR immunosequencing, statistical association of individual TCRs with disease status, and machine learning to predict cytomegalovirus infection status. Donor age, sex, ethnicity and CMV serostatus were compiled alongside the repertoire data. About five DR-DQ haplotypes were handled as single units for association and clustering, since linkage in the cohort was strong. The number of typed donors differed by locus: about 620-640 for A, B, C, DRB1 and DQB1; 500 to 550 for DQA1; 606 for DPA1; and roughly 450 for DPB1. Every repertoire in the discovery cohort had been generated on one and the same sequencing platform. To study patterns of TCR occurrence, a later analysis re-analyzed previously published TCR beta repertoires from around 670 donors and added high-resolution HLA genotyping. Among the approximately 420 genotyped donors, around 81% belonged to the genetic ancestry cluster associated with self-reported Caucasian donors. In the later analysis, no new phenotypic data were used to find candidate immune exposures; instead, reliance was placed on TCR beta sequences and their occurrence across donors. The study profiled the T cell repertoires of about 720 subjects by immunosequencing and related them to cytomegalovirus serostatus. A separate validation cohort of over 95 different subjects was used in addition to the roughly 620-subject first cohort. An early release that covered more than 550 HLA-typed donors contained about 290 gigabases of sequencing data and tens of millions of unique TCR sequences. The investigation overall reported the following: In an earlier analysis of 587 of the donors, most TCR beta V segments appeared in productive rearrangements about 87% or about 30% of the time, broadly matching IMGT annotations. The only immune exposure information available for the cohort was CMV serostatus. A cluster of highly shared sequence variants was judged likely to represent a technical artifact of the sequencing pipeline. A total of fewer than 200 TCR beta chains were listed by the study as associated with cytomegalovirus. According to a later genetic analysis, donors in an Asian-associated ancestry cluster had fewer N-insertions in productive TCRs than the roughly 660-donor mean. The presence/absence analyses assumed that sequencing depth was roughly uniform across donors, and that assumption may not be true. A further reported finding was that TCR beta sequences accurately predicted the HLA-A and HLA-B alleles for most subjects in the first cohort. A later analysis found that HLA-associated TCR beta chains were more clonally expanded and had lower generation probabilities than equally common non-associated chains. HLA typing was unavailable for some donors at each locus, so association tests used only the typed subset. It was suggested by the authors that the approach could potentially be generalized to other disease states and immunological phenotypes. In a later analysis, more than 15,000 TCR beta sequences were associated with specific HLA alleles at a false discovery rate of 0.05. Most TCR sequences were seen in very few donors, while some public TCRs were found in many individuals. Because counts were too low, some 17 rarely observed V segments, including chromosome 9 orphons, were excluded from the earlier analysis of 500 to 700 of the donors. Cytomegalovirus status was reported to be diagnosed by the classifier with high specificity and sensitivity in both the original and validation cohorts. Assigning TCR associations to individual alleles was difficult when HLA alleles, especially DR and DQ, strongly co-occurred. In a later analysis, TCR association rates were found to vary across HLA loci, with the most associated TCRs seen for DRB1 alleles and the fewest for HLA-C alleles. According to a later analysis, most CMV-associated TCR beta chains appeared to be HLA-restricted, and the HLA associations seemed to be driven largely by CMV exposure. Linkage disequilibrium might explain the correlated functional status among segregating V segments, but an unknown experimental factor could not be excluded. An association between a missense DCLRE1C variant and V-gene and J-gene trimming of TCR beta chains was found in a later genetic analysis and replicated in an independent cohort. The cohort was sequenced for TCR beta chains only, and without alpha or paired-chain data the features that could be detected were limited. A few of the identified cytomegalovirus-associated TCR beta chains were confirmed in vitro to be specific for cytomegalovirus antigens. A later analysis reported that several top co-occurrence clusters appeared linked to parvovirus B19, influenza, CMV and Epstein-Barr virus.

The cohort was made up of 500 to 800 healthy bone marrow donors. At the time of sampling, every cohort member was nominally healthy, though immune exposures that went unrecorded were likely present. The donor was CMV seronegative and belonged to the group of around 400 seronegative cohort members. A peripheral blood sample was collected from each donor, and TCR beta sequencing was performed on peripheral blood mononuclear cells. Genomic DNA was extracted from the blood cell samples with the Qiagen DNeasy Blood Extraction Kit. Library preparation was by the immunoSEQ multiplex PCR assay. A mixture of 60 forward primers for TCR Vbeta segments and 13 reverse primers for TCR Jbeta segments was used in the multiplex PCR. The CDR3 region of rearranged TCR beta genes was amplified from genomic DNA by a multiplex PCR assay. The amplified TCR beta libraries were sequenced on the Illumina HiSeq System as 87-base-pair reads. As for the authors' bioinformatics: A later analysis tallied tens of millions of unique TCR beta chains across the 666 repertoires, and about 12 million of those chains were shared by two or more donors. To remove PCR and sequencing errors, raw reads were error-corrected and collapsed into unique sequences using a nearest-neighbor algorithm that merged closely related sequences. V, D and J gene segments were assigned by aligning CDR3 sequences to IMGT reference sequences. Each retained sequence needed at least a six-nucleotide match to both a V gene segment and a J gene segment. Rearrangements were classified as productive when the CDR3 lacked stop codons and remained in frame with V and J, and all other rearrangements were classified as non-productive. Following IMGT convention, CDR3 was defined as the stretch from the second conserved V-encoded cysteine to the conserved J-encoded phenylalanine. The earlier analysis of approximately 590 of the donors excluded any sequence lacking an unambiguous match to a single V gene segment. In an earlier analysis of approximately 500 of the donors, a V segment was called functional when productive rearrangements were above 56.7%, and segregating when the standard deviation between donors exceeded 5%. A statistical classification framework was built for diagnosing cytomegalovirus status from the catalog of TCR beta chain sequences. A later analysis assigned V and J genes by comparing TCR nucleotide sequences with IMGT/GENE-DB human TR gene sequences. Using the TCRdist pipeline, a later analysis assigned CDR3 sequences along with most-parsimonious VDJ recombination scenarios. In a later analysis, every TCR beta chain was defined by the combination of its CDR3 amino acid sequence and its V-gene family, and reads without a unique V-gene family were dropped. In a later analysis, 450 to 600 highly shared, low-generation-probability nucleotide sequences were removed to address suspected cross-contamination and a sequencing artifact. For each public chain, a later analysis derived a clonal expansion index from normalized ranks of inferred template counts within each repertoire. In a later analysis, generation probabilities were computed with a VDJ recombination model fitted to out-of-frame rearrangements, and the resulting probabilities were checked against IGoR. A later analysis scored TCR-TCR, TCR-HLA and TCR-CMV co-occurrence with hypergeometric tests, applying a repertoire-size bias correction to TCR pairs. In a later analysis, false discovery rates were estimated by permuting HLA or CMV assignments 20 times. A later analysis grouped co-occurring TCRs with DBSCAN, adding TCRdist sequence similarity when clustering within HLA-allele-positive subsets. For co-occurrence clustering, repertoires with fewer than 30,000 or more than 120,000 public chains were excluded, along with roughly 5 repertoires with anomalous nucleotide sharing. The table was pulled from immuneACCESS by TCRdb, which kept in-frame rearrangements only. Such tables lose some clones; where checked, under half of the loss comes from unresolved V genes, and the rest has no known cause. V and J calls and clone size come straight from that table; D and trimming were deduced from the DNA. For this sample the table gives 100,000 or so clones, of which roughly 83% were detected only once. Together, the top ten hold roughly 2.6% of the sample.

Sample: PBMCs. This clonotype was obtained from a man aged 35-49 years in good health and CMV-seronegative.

The CDR3 reads as follows: CASSERDRGRTEAFF. At the DNA level, the sequence is TGTGCCAGCAGTGAAAGGGACAGGGGGCGGACTGAAGCTTTCTTT. Recombination connected TRBV2 to TRBJ1-1; 12 central bases correspond to TRBD1. Clipping removes 2 bases from V and 5 bases from J, with 3 as the unmatched junction base count. There are 15 amino acids in the CDR3, from cysteine to phenylalanine inclusive. Left in the record is the CDR3 DNA by itself, 45 bases read in frame from the first base. From a lookup of the germline V gene, CDR1 and CDR2 are SNHLY and FYNNEI.